This is a list of T cell receptor beta chains from one sample in a study of T cells in tumors after PD-1 blockade. The repertoire was sequenced with immunoSEQ multiplex PCR; TCRdb's copy has only in-frame clones and lacks some. The data contain about 20,000 clones, more than 70% of them seen just once; the ten biggest clones take up 26%. Specimen: PBMCs, collected before anti-PD-1 treatment. The receptors stem from a human donor with basal cell carcinoma. The CDR3 runs from the conserved cysteine through the conserved F or W. The D gene is left open where the match is weak. Clone size is stated in some rows and not others, as once, few, many or a class when expanded.

CDR3aa,CDR3nt,v_gene,j_gene,d_gene,abundance
CSASTPGRHNSPLHF,TGCAGTGCTAGTACCCCGGGACGGCACAATTCACCCCTCCACTTT,TRBV20-1,TRBJ1-6,.,few
CAISARQGPQETQYF,TGTGCCATCAGCGCCCGACAGGGACCGCAAGAGACCCAGTACTTC,TRBV10-3,TRBJ2-5,TRBD1,.
CASSHGQGFDEQYF,TGCGCCAGCAGCCACGGACAGGGGTTTGACGAGCAGTACTTC,TRBV5-1,TRBJ2-7,TRBD1,.
CASSTHRGRSYNEQFF,TGTGCCAGTAGTACCCACAGGGGCCGCTCCTACAATGAGCAGTTCTTC,TRBV19,TRBJ2-1,TRBD1,few
CASSHDRSGGTQYF,TGCGCCAGCAGCCACGACAGGAGCGGGGGTACCCAGTACTTC,TRBV4-1,TRBJ2-5,TRBD2,.
CASTPGLGTEAFF,TGTGCCAGCACCCCGGGACTCGGGACTGAAGCTTTCTTT,TRBV2,TRBJ1-1,.,.
CASSRTRGLAGVPAELFF,TGTGCCAGCAGCCGCACCCGTGGACTAGCGGGGGTACCGGCGGAGCTGTTTTTT,TRBV4-2,TRBJ2-2,TRBD2,.
CASALDRGETQYF,TGTGCCAGCGCGCTGGACAGAGGGGAGACCCAGTACTTC,TRBV2,TRBJ2-5,.,.
CASSPKTGTYGYTF,TGTGCCAGCTCACCAAAGACCGGGACCTATGGCTACACCTTC,TRBV18,TRBJ1-2,.,.
CVSSPDSGVGTDTQYF,TGTGTCAGCAGCCCGGATAGCGGGGTCGGCACAGATACGCAGTATTTT,TRBV7-3,TRBJ2-3,TRBD2,.
CASSRRQETQYF,TGTGCCAGCAGTCGCCGGCAAGAGACCCAGTACTTC,TRBV6-5,TRBJ2-5,.,.
CASSLKGGENIQYF,TGTGCCAGCAGTTTAAAGGGAGGGGAAAACATTCAGTACTTC,TRBV6-5,TRBJ2-4,TRBD2,few
CAISESAPRDDGYTF,TGTGCCATCAGTGAGTCGGCACCTAGAGACGATGGCTACACCTTC,TRBV10-3,TRBJ1-2,.,.
CAISAGLQETQYF,TGTGCCATCAGTGCCGGGTTACAAGAGACCCAGTACTTC,TRBV10-3,TRBJ2-5,.,.
CASSVQGDYEQYF,TGTGCCAGCAGCGTACAGGGGGACTACGAGCAGTACTTC,TRBV9,TRBJ2-7,TRBD1,medium-sized
CASSPSTVRGTANTGELFF,TGTGCCAGTAGTCCCTCTACTGTACGTGGGACGGCTAACACCGGGGAGCTGTTTTTT,TRBV19,TRBJ2-2,.,few
CASSYTTSGSYEQYF,TGTGCCAGCAGTTACACAACTAGCGGGAGCTACGAGCAGTACTTC,TRBV6-5,TRBJ2-7,TRBD2,.
CASSQQDLVSSYEQYF,TGCGCCAGCAGCCAACAGGACTTGGTAAGCTCCTACGAGCAGTACTTC,TRBV4-1,TRBJ2-7,.,.
CASSPSLFRDRDNSPLHF,TGTGCCAGCAGCCCTAGCCTGTTCCGGGACAGAGATAATTCACCCCTCCACTTT,TRBV7-2,TRBJ1-6,TRBD1,.
CASSLRLYNEQFF,TGTGCCAGCAGTTTAAGACTTTACAATGAGCAGTTCTTC,TRBV12-3/TRBV12-4,TRBJ2-1,.,.
CARCDGGAGEGSSYNEQFF,TGTGCCCGCTGTGATGGGGGGGCGGGGGAGGGGAGCTCCTACAATGAGCAGTTCTTC,TRBV2,TRBJ2-1,.,few
CASSYQRGRTGELFF,TGTGCCAGCAGTTACCAGCGGGGGCGAACCGGGGAGCTGTTTTTT,TRBV6-2/TRBV6-3,TRBJ2-2,TRBD2,once
CASSVFSGNGVDTQYF,TGTGCCAGCAGCGTATTTAGCGGGAACGGTGTCGATACGCAGTATTTT,TRBV9,TRBJ2-3,TRBD2,.
CASSPGQGPHTGELFF,TGTGCCAGCAGCCCGGGACAGGGCCCACACACCGGGGAGCTGTTTTTT,TRBV3-1/TRBV3-2,TRBJ2-2,TRBD1,once
CASSPLHEQYF,TGTGCCAGCAGCCCTCTACACGAGCAGTACTTC,TRBV14,TRBJ2-7,.,.
CASSLTGEVETQYF,TGCGCCAGCAGCTTGACAGGGGAGGTAGAGACCCAGTACTTC,TRBV5-1,TRBJ2-5,.,.
CAGTSGRVGQPQHF,TGTGCCGGCACCTCCGGCAGGGTTGGTCAGCCCCAGCATTTT,TRBV28,TRBJ1-5,.,.
CASSLGVLRDEKLFF,TGCGCCAGCAGCTTGGGGGTCCTGAGGGATGAAAAACTGTTTTTT,TRBV5-1,TRBJ1-4,.,few
CASSQGGGARETQYF,TGTGCCAGCAGCCAAGGAGGGGGGGCGAGAGAGACCCAGTACTTC,TRBV3-1/TRBV3-2,TRBJ2-5,.,.
CASSGRVTGELFF,TGTGCCAGCAGTGGCAGGGTGACCGGGGAGCTGTTTTTT,TRBV3-1/TRBV3-2,TRBJ2-2,.,.
CASSVSGFERNQPQHF,TGTGCCAGCAGTGTCTCGGGATTTGAGCGCAATCAGCCCCAGCATTTT,TRBV6-1,TRBJ1-5,.,.
CASTPVAGGWETQYF,TGTGCCAGCACCCCGGTGGCAGGGGGCTGGGAGACCCAGTACTTC,TRBV7-2,TRBJ2-5,TRBD1,.
CASSADSARNEQYF,TGTGCCAGCAGCGCTGATAGCGCGCGCAACGAGCAGTACTTC,TRBV6-5,TRBJ2-7,.,.
CASSLQGYSNQPQHF,TGTGCCAGCTCCCTACAGGGGTATAGCAATCAGCCCCAGCATTTT,TRBV18,TRBJ1-5,TRBD1,.
CPSSHGGAGAGSSYNEQFF,TGTCCCAGCAGTCACGGGGGGGCGGGGGCGGGGAGCTCCTACAATGAGCAGTTCTTC,TRBV2,TRBJ2-1,TRBD2,.
CSATLVYEQYF,TGCAGTGCCACACTAGTTTACGAGCAGTACTTC,TRBV20-1,TRBJ2-7,.,.
CASSERRTRNTEAFF,TGTGCCAGCAGTGAACGACGGACAAGGAACACTGAAGCTTTCTTT,TRBV2,TRBJ1-1,.,medium-sized
CASSLLGEPYEQYF,TGTGCCAGCAGCTTGCTTGGGGAGCCCTACGAGCAGTACTTC,TRBV5-6,TRBJ2-7,.,.